This T cell receptor (beta chain) was retrieved from a study of cytomegalovirus exposure and HLA in healthy donors. Study-level points and caveats: As was reported, the classifier diagnosed cytomegalovirus status with high specificity and sensitivity.

Amplification used 60 Vbeta primers and 13 Jbeta primers. Libraries were prepared by immunoSEQ multiplex PCR; TCRdb keeps only in-frame clonotypes and omits some of them. The sample lists 120,000 or so clones, around three quarters occurring once. Details on this clone: The target antigen is unknown.

This CDR3 has 17 residues. Trimming took 7 bases from V and 2 from J; bases not matched to a gene: 11. Germline CDR1 reads SQVTM; CDR2 reads ANQGSEA. This chain uses TRBV29-1 with TRBJ2-1; 13 bases are a match to TRBD2. This TCR was recovered from a man aged 30-40 years in good health and CMV-seronegative. The source material was PBMCs. CDR3: CSGKLAGGSVPYNEQFF. The CDR3 bases are TGCAGCGGAAAACTAGCGGGAGGGAGCGTGCCCTACAATGAGCAGTTCTTC.